This T cell receptor beta chain was sequenced in a study of patients and donors after allogeneic stem cell transplantation (dated by TCRdb to the early 2020s). V has 6 bases trimmed and J has 7 bases trimmed; junction bases matching no gene number 9. The CDR3 runs 15 residues from the cysteine to the phenylalanine. Only the CDR3 part of the read is kept: 45 bases, read in frame from the first base. Via the germline V gene (reference sequence), CDR1 is LNHDA and CDR2 SQIVND. The library came from RT-PCR. Sequencing instrument: NextSeq 550. TCRdb reanalyzed the raw reads on its own, using fastp at Q25 for trimming and MiXCR for clone calling, and kept in-frame beta chains. Each CDR3 protein appears once, grouped with its most common genes and DNA. The sample table contains about 960,000 distinct CDR3 sequences; only one count was recorded for roughly 18% of them. 5% to 6.5% of the sample is in the top ten clones.

In the case of this clonotype: Its antigen is not yet known. The record has no base qualities; no much larger clone is one base away.

Sequenced input: blood, either unsorted or a sorted T cell fraction (not recorded which). The chain is made from TRBV19 and TRBJ2-3; 11 central nucleotides agree with TRBD1. This receptor was identified in a human donor who was either an allogeneic HSCT recipient or a stem cell or donor lymphocyte infusion donor (not recorded which). It is not recorded whose cells these are; they may come from a transplant donor. CDR3 region: CASRSGQGALNTQYF. The DNA reads TGTGCCAGTAGATCCGGACAGGGGGCATTGAATACGCAGTATTTT.